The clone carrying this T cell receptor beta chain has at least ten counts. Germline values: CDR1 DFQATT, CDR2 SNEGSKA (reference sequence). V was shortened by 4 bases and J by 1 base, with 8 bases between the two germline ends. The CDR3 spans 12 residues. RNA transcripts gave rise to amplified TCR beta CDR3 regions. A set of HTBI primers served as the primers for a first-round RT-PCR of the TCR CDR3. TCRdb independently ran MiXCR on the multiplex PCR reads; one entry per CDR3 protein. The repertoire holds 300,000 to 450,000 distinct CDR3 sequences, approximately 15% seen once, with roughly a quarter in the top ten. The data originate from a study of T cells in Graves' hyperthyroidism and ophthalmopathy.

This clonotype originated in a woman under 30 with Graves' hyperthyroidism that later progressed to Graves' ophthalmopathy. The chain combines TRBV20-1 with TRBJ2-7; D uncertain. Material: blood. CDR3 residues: CSAKGQSYEQYF. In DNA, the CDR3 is TGCAGTGCTAAGGGTCAATCCTACGAGCAGTACTTC.